This is a list of T cell receptor beta chains from one sample in a study of cytomegalovirus exposure and HLA in healthy donors. Assay: immunoSEQ multiplex PCR; the TCRdb copy retains only in-frame clones and omits some. The repertoire holds roughly 150,000 clones, 80% seen once, with 13% to 15% in the top ten. The sequencing input was PBMCs. The receptors shown here come from a woman between 40 and 55 years old in good health and CMV-seronegative. Both conserved end residues are part of each CDR3. The order of the fields is D gene, V gene, J gene, clone size, CDR3 DNA, CDR3 protein. D genes are given only for firm matches. Only part of the rows carry a size: once, few, many, or a class if the clone is expanded.

>NA|TRBV19|TRBJ2-1|few
TGTGCCTCCAGCGTTTCGGCTTACAATGAGCAGTTCTTC
CASSVSAYNEQFF
>TRBD1|TRBV7-9|TRBJ1-4|NA
TGTGCCAGCAGCCCTGGGGACAGGGGGATTGAAAAACTGTTTTTT
CASSPGDRGIEKLFF
>NA|TRBV5-4|TRBJ1-1|once
TGTGCCAGCAGCCGACCGCGAACAGGAACGCCTGAAGCTTTCTTT
CASSRPRTGTPEAFF
>TRBD1|TRBV5-1|TRBJ1-2|NA
TGCGCCAGCAACCCACGGACAGGTGTTAACTATGGCTACACCTTC
CASNPRTGVNYGYTF
>NA|TRBV4-2|TRBJ1-5|NA
TGTGCCAGCAGCCAAGAATTGGGGGCGAAGCCCCAGCATTTT
CASSQELGAKPQHF
>TRBD2|TRBV6-1|TRBJ2-3|NA
TGTGCCAGCAGGGAGCAAGCGGGGGGGGGAGATACGCAGTATTTT
CASREQAGGGDTQYF
>NA|TRBV28|TRBJ1-2|NA
TGTGCCAGCAGTTTCCGTCTTCCGAGGTTTGGCTATGGCTACACCTTC
CASSFRLPRFGYGYTF
>TRBD1|TRBV15|TRBJ2-7|NA
TGTGCCACCAGCAGGGACAGGGAGTCCCACGAGCAGTACTTC
CATSRDRESHEQYF
>NA|TRBV5-6|TRBJ1-1|NA
TGTGCCAGCAGACCGTCTCAAGCTTCCCGAGGGGCTTTCTTT
CASRPSQASRGAFF
>TRBD1|TRBV18|TRBJ2-7|NA
TGTGCCAGCTCACGGTTCGGGGACAGCTCCTACGAGCAGTACTTC
CASSRFGDSSYEQYF
>NA|TRBV28|TRBJ1-3|NA
TGTGCCAGCAGTGGCGTGTGGAGGCCCTCTGGAAACACCATATATTTT
CASSGVWRPSGNTIYF
>TRBD1|TRBV5-4|TRBJ2-3|NA
TGTGCCAGCAGTTTGGCGGACAGGGGACTCCAGTTT
CASSLADRGLQF
>NA|TRBV5-1|TRBJ2-7|NA
TGCGCCAGCAGCTTGTTTGCGGGTAGCTCCTACGAGCAGTACTTC
CASSLFAGSSYEQYF